This T cell receptor beta chain originates from a study of blood T cell repertoires in COVID-19. About the study: Material from acute and convalescent COVID-19 was sourced from the United States, Italy and Spain.

Libraries were prepared by immunoSEQ multiplex PCR; TCRdb keeps only in-frame clonotypes and omits some of them. The sample has a few hundred thousand clones; 70% to 90% are singletons. Germline CDR1 reads SGHRS; CDR2 reads YFSETQ. CDR3 length: 16 amino acids. The ends lost 4 bases at V and 4 bases at J; junction bases unmatched: 13. This clone turned up a few times. The chain recombines TRBV5-1 with TRBJ1-1, with TRBD1 identical over 7 bases. The specimen sequenced was peripheral blood. This TCR derives from a man between 60 and 70 years old with acute or convalescent COVID-19. This CDR3 reads CASSPGQVRWSTEAFF. Written as DNA, the CDR3 is TGCGCCAGCAGCCCCGGACAGGTGAGGTGGAGCACTGAAGCTTTCTTT. The whole variable domain, remainder taken from reference TRBV5-1 and TRBJ1-1, is KAGVTQTPRYLIKTRGQQVTLSCSPISGHRSVSWYQQTPGQGLQFLFEYFSETQRNKGNFPGRFSGRQFSNSRSEMNVSTLELGDSALYLCASSPGQVRWSTEAFFGQGTRLTVV.